This passage covers 31 T cell receptor beta chains from one sample sequenced in a study of blood T cell repertoires in COVID-19. Sequencing was performed with immunoSEQ multiplex PCR; in TCRdb, only in-frame clones are kept and a portion is missing. The profile shows 130,000 to 150,000 clones, about nine tenths of them singletons. Input material: peripheral blood. These receptors came from a man aged 50 to 60 with active or convalescent COVID-19.

In this sample, this clone turned up a few times. The gene calls are TRBV29-1 and TRBJ2-4; no firm D call. Deletions cut 4 bases from V and 8 bases from J, with 9 bases between. This CDR3 comprises 11 residues. CDR1 is SQVTM and CDR2 is ANQGSEA in the germline V gene. The DNA for the CDR3 is TGCAGCGTTGCGTCATGGCACATTCAGTACTTC. Translation: CSVASWHIQYF. The full variable domain, completed using reference TRBV29-1 and TRBJ2-4, is SAVISQKPSRDICQRGTSLTIQCQVDSQVTMMFWYRQQPGQSLTLIATANQGSEATYESGFVIDKFPISRPNLTFSTLTVSNMSPEDSSIYLCSVASWHIQYFGAGTRLSVL.

This clone has a single count. The chain carries TRBV7-2 and TRBJ1-5; TRBD1 matches at 7 bases. Germline CDR1 and CDR2: SGHTA and FQGNSA. Trimming removed 4 bases from V and 6 bases from J; junction bases left unmatched: 6. The CDR3 is made up of 14 amino acids. The CDR3 is CASSSTGDSQPQHF. CDR3 bases: TGTGCCAGCAGCTCAACAGGGGACAGTCAGCCCCAGCATTTT.

The chain uses TRBV28 and TRBJ1-1, with D uncertain. CDR3 length equals 13 residues. CDR1 and CDR2 from the germline V gene are MDHEN and SYDVKM. Trimming shortened V by 4 bases and J by 0 bases, and 6 bases separated the two germline ends. The CDR3 protein is CASSSTVNTEAFF. The CDR3 nucleotides are TGTGCCAGCAGTTCCACAGTGAACACTGAAGCTTTCTTT.

The V call is TRBV6-5, the J call TRBJ2-5; no clear D. This CDR3 is 11 amino acids long. Germline-derived CDR1 and CDR2 are MNHEY and SVGAGI. V was trimmed by 5 bases and J by 5 bases, leaving 6 bases between them. The CDR3 region is CASSRWETQYF. In DNA form, the CDR3 reads TGTGCCAGCAGTCGGTGGGAGACCCAGTACTTC.

This clone came up a few times. The chain carries TRBV7-2 and TRBJ1-6; D gene unclear. Trimming stripped 3 bases from V and 0 bases from J, with 6 bases between. The CDR3 spans 15 residues. The germline V gene has CDR1 SGHTA and CDR2 FQGNSA. The CDR3, as DNA: TGTGCCAGCAGCTTTACCGGCTCCTATAATTCACCCCTCCACTTT. This gives the protein CASSFTGSYNSPLHF.

J is TRBJ1-3 and V is TRBV28; D is uncertain. CDR3 size: 12 residues. V gave up 6 bases and J gave up 10 bases, with 13 bases separating them. The germline V gene has CDR1 MDHEN and CDR2 SYDVKM. The CDR3 reads CASSPDLFTIYF. The CDR3 bases are TGTGCCAGCAGCCCGGACTTATTTACCATATATTTT.

This chain links TRBV6-1 with TRBJ1-3; 11 nucleotides agree with TRBD1. This CDR3 is built from 17 residues. Looked up from germline, CDR1 is MNHNS and CDR2 is SASEGT. Losses at the gene ends were 3 bases for V and 4 bases for J; bases not matched to a gene: 8. CDR3 coding DNA: TGTGCCAGCAGTGATCCCGGACAGGGGGCTACCGGAAACACCATATATTTT. Its translation: CASSDPGQGATGNTIYF.

This rearrangement joins TRBV13 to TRBJ2-2; 10 bases line up with TRBD2. The CDR3 sequence is 16 residues long. The germline V gene encodes CDR1 PRHDT and CDR2 FYEKMQ (reference sequence). Trimming at V came to 4 bases and at J to 3 bases, leaving 5 bases not matched to a gene. CDR3 DNA sequence: TGTGCCAGCAGCTCCCGGACTAGCGGATACACCGGGGAGCTGTTTTTT. This gives the protein CASSSRTSGYTGELFF.

The chain links TRBV5-1 to TRBJ2-5; TRBD2 matches at 8 bases. The CDR3 has 17 amino acids. Losses at the gene ends were 0 bases for V and 5 bases for J; bases not matched to a gene: 12. Germline loops: CDR1 SGHRS, CDR2 YFSETQ. DNA of the CDR3: TGCGCCAGCAGCTTGGGTGCGGGAGGACGTTTCGGGGAGACCCAGTACTTC. It is translated as CASSLGAGGRFGETQYF.

The rearrangement joins TRBV7-6 to TRBJ2-7; 9 bases map to TRBD1. This CDR3 has 16 amino acids. Trimming at V came to 5 bases and at J to 2 bases, leaving 10 bases not matched to a gene. Germline V CDR1 and CDR2: SGHVS, FNYEAQ. CDR3 coding DNA: TGTGCCAGCAGCCCAGGCGGGACAGGGAGGCCCTACGAGCAGTACTTC. Amino acid sequence: CASSPGGTGRPYEQYF. Full variable domain (rest looked up from reference TRBV7-6 and TRBJ2-7): GAGVSQSPRYKVTKRGQDVALRCDPISGHVSLYWYRQALGQGPEFLTYFNYEAQQDKSGLPNDRFSAERPEGSISTLTIQRTEQRDSAMYRCASSPGGTGRPYEQYFGPGTRLTVT.

CDR3 nucleotides: TGTGCCAGCAGCTACGACAGGGCCACTGAAGCTTTCTTT. It translates to CASSYDRATEAFF. The chain recombines TRBV5-6 with TRBJ1-1; 7 nucleotides align to TRBD1. CDR3 size: 13 residues. J gave up 4 bases and V 3 bases, and 3 bases lay outside the gene matches. The germline V gene encodes CDR1 SGHDT and CDR2 YYEEEE. Filled out from reference TRBV5-6 and TRBJ1-1, the complete variable domain reads DAGVTQSPTHLIKTRGQQVTLRCSPKSGHDTVSWYQQALGQGPQFIFQYYEEEERQRGNFPDRFSGHQFPNYSSELNVNALLLGDSALYLCASSYDRATEAFFGQGTRLTVV.

This rearrangement joins TRBV11-2 to TRBJ2-7; D is ambiguous. The CDR3 consists of 11 residues. The germline V gene has CDR1 SGHAT and CDR2 FQNNGV. Trimming left V 4 bases short and J 4 bases short, with 5 bases between. In nucleotides, the CDR3 is TGTGCCAGCAGCTCCACTTACGAGCAGTACTTC. This encodes CASSSTYEQYF.

J is TRBJ2-5 and V is TRBV5-5, with 10 bases fitting TRBD1. The CDR3 loop spans 19 amino acids. V was clipped by 5 bases and J by 5 bases; unmatched bases: 21. CDR1 is SGHKS, CDR2 YYEKEE, per germline (reference sequence). Here the CDR3 DNA reads TGTGCCAGCAGGAGGGGCCTCGAGGGACAGGGGTTTCGAGGCGAGACCCAGTACTTC. It yields the protein CASRRGLEGQGFRGETQYF.

The chain combines TRBV7-6 with TRBJ2-3; 8 bases line up with TRBD1. V gave up 3 bases and J gave up 3 bases; unmatched junction bases: 11. Germline values: CDR1 SGHVS, CDR2 FNYEAQ. This CDR3 region has 17 residues. CDR3 protein: CASSLPVDRAITDTQYF. The DNA for the CDR3 is TGTGCCAGCAGCTTGCCGGTGGACAGGGCAATTACAGATACGCAGTATTTT.

This clone was counted once. J is TRBJ1-1 and V is TRBV4-2, with D unresolved. V lost 0 bases and J 2 bases, leaving 7 bases between the germline ends. Germline V gene data show CDR1 as LGHNA and CDR2 as YNFKEQ. The CDR3 totals 14 residues. The CDR3 sequence: CASSQEPGNTEAFF. CDR3 DNA: TGTGCCAGCAGCCAAGAACCAGGTAACACTGAAGCTTTCTTT.

This chain connects TRBV24-1 to TRBJ1-5; tentatively, D is TRBD1 (5 bases). Trimming pared 2 bases from V and 3 bases from J, leaving 10 bases between. From germline, CDR1 is KGHDR and CDR2 SFDVKD. CDR3 length: 15 residues. CDR3 DNA sequence: TGTGCCACCAGTGATTCGACAGCCTTCAATCAGCCCCAGCATTTT. It is translated as CATSDSTAFNQPQHF.

J is TRBJ2-7 and V is TRBV19; D call uncertain. Germline V lookup: CDR1 LNHDA, CDR2 SQIVND (reference sequence). This CDR3 is 13 amino acids long. The V and J ends lost 0 bases and 3 bases respectively, with 6 bases between them. The CDR3 sequence: CASSIEHDYEQYF. The CDR3 nucleotides are TGTGCCAGTAGTATAGAACACGACTACGAGCAGTACTTC.

This sequence joins TRBV5-8 and TRBJ2-1; TRBD2 matches at 9 bases. The trim removed 0 bases at V and 7 bases at J, leaving 17 bases unmatched. The CDR3 length is 19 residues. CDR1 and CDR2 from the germline V gene are SGHTS and YDEGEE. The CDR3 coding sequence is TGTGCCAGCAGCTTGGGGGCTTCGGGCGGGAGGGCGGTTCGAAATGAGCAGTTCTTC. Residues: CASSLGASGGRAVRNEQFF. Full variable domain (remainder filled in from reference TRBV5-8 and TRBJ2-1): EAGVTQSPTHLIKTRGQQATLRCSPISGHTSVYWYQQALGLGLQFLLWYDEGEERNRGNFPPRFSGRQFPNYSSELNVNALELEDSALYLCASSLGASGGRAVRNEQFFGPGTRLTVL.

The chain recombines TRBV7-9 with TRBJ2-5, with 8 bases aligning to TRBD2. This CDR3 spans 15 amino acids. Germline V gene data show CDR1 as SEHNR and CDR2 as FQNEAQ (reference sequence). Trimming removed 5 bases from V and 5 bases from J; junction bases left unmatched: 10. The CDR3 region has the DNA TGTGCCAGCAGCCCCCTACAGGGACTAGAGGAGACCCAGTACTTC. Its protein product is CASSPLQGLEETQYF.

This clone was observed a handful of times. The chain joins TRBV7-2 to TRBJ1-6, with TRBD1 identical over 8 bases. Per germline, CDR1 SGHTA and CDR2 FQGNSA. J lost 10 bases, V lost 1 base, and 6 bases had no gene match. CDR3 length equals 15 residues. CDR3 sequence: CASSLGTGGGSPLHF. CDR3 DNA sequence: TGTGCCAGCAGCTTAGGTACAGGGGGAGGGTCACCCCTCCACTTT.

The chain uses TRBV11-2 and TRBJ1-1, with D possibly TRBD1 on 5 matching bases. Germline CDR1 SGHAT, CDR2 FQNNGV. This CDR3 is built from 13 residues. The germline V and J ends were trimmed by 2 bases and 6 bases, with 10 bases remaining between them. The CDR3 loop reads CASSLRTNPEAFF. The CDR3 DNA sequence: TGTGCCAGCAGCTTACGGACAAATCCTGAAGCTTTCTTT. Full variable domain (outside the CDR3, taken from reference TRBV11-2 and TRBJ1-1): EAGVAQSPRYKIIEKRQSVAFWCNPISGHATLYWYQQILGQGPKLLIQFQNNGVVDDSQLPKDRFSAERLKGVDSTLKIQPAKLEDSAVYLCASSLRTNPEAFFGQGTRLTVV.

This sequence joins TRBV18 and TRBJ1-4; D ambiguous. The CDR3 spans 13 residues. Germline V lookup: CDR1 KGHSH, CDR2 LQKENI. The germline V and J ends were trimmed by 5 bases and 4 bases, with 8 bases remaining between them. This CDR3 reads CASSREYNEKLFF. The CDR3, as DNA: TGTGCCAGCTCAAGAGAGTATAATGAAAAACTGTTTTTT.

The chain links TRBV5-1 to TRBJ2-1, with 8 bases that match TRBD2. V dropped 0 bases and J dropped 5; count of bases not matched to a gene: 7. CDR1 and CDR2 (germline): SGHRS, YFSETQ. The CDR3 sequence is 16 residues long. CDR3: CASSLDRLARNNEQFF. CDR3 coding DNA: TGCGCCAGCAGCTTGGATAGACTAGCGCGAAACAATGAGCAGTTCTTC.

This chain joins TRBV4-3 and TRBJ2-7, with 8 nucleotides matching TRBD2. Trimming removed 1 base from V and 0 bases from J; junction bases left unmatched: 5. CDR3 length: 16 residues. The germline gives CDR1 LGHNA, CDR2 YSLEER. CDR3 DNA sequence: TGCGCCAGCAGCCAAGCGGGGGGGGACAACTCCTACGAGCAGTACTTC. It encodes CASSQAGGDNSYEQYF.

The rearrangement links TRBV12-5 to TRBJ1-2; the match to TRBD1 covers 8 bases. The CDR3 spans 15 residues. Germline CDR1 reads LGHNT; CDR2 reads FRNRAP. J gave up 7 bases and V 3 bases, and 10 bases lay outside the gene matches. The CDR3 spells CASGFFGDRPSGYTF. The CDR3 coding sequence is TGTGCTAGTGGTTTTTTTGGGGACAGGCCTAGTGGCTACACCTTC.

Regarding this clone: This same CDR3 is encoded by further DNA sequences in the sample. The chain combines TRBV27 with TRBJ1-1; D not resolved. Germline CDR1 and CDR2: MNHEY and SMNVEV (reference sequence). The CDR3 spans 13 residues. Trimming left V 2 bases short and J 1 base short, with 5 bases between. CDR3 protein: CASSLGQNTEAFF. The CDR3 nucleotides read TGTGCCAGCAGTTTAGGGCAGAACACTGAAGCTTTCTTT.

The chain links TRBV19 to TRBJ2-2; D not resolved. The CDR3 contains 15 residues. Trimming removed 5 bases at V and 6 bases at J, with 16 bases between. Germline CDR1 LNHDA, CDR2 SQIVND (reference sequence). The DNA of the CDR3 is TGTGCCAGTAGTGCGTCGTTCAGGATCGCCGGGGAGCTGTTTTTT. It encodes CASSASFRIAGELFF.

This sequence joins TRBV6-5 and TRBJ1-2; D gene unclear. Germline V gives CDR1 MNHEY, CDR2 SVGAGI. V gave up 0 bases and J gave up 4 bases, with 12 bases separating them. The CDR3 is made up of 15 amino acids. CDR3 DNA sequence: TGTGCCAGCAGTTACTCCAGGCCAATCCTCTATGGCTACACCTTC. Translated: CASSYSRPILYGYTF.

This clone was observed at least ten times. This chain connects TRBV6-5 to TRBJ2-3; perhaps TRBD1 as D (6 bases). Between the trimmed V and J ends, which lost 6 bases and 6 bases, there was a span of 19 bases. CDR3 size: 15 residues. Germline CDR1 and CDR2: MNHEY and SVGAGI. Written as DNA, the CDR3 is TGTGCCAGCAGGCCCGGCCTGGGGGCGCCCGATACGCAGTATTTT. This sequence encodes CASRPGLGAPDTQYF.

The rearrangement links TRBV6-5 to TRBJ1-5, with unresolved D. Trimming cost V 2 bases and J 4 bases, with 6 bases left between them. This CDR3 has 13 residues. Germline V gene lookup returns CDR1 MNHEY and CDR2 SVGAGI. The CDR3 DNA is TGTGCCAGCAGTTACCGGAGGAATCAGCCCCAGCATTTT. It translates to CASSYRRNQPQHF.

This clone was detected ten times or more. This sequence joins TRBV6-6 and TRBJ1-4; D unclear. Germline loops: CDR1 MNHNY, CDR2 SVGAGI (reference sequence). Trimming removed 8 bases from V and 0 bases from J, with 7 bases in between. CDR3 size: 13 residues. The CDR3 bases are TGTGCCAGCTCCCCTGCAACTAATGAAAAACTGTTTTTT. Protein sequence: CASSPATNEKLFF.